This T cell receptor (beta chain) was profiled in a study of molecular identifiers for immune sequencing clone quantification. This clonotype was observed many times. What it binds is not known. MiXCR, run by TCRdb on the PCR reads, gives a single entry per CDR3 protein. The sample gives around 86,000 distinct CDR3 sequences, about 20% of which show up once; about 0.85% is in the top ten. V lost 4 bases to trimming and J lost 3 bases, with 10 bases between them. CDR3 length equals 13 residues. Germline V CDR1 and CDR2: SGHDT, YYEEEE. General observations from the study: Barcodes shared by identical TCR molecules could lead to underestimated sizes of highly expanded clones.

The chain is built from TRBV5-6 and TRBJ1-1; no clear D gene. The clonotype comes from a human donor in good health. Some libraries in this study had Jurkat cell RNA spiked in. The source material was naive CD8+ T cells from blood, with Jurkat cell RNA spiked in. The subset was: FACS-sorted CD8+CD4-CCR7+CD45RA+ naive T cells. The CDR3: CASSQEDHTEAFF. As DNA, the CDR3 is TGTGCCAGCAGCCAGGAGGACCACACTGAAGCTTTCTTT.